The rows below give T cell receptor beta chains drawn from one sample of a study of blood T cell repertoires in COVID-19. Clones were read by immunoSEQ multiplex PCR, and TCRdb kept only the in-frame ones, dropping some. The sample includes about 220,000 clones, about 88% of them seen just once. The sequenced material came from peripheral blood. The receptors come from a woman aged 50 to 60 with COVID-19, enrolled during active disease. CDR3s include the opening cysteine and the closing phenylalanine or tryptophan. Fields, in order: V gene, clone size, D gene, J gene, CDR3 protein, CDR3 DNA. A D gene is named only where the DNA matches it firmly. A row's size may be missing; if present it is once, few, many or a size class.

TRBV7-8	many	NA	TRBJ1-1	CASSSYRAGLRRPEAFF	TGTGCCAGCAGCTCCTACAGGGCCGGGTTACGGCGGCCTGAAGCTTTCTTT
TRBV7-3	NA	NA	TRBJ2-3	CASSSSGSTDTQYF	TGTGCCAGCAGCTCGAGCGGGTCCACAGATACGCAGTATTTT
TRBV29-1	NA	TRBD1	TRBJ1-1	CSVGTAEAFF	TGCAGCGTAGGGACAGCTGAAGCTTTCTTT
TRBV19	NA	NA	TRBJ1-2	CASSIRQGNYGYTF	TGTGCCAGTAGTATACGTCAGGGGAACTATGGCTACACCTTC
TRBV5-4	NA	NA	TRBJ2-3	CASSSSFSTDTQYF	TGTGCCAGCAGCTCCTCGTTTAGCACAGATACGCAGTATTTT
TRBV19	NA	NA	TRBJ1-4	CASSRTETNEKLFF	TGTGCCAGTAGTAGGACAGAAACTAATGAAAAACTGTTTTTT
TRBV14	once	NA	TRBJ2-3	CASSRRGPKGTDTQYF	TGTGCCAGCAGCCGTAGGGGCCCTAAGGGCACAGATACGCAGTATTTT
TRBV5-1	NA	NA	TRBJ1-5	CASSLGINQPQHF	TGCGCCAGCAGCCTCGGTATCAATCAGCCCCAGCATTTT
TRBV9	NA	TRBD2	TRBJ2-3	CASSPRTSLADTQYF	TGTGCCAGCAGCCCCCGGACTAGCTTAGCAGATACGCAGTATTTT
TRBV12-5	NA	NA	TRBJ1-1	CASGKIRDNLNTEAFF	TGTGCTAGTGGCAAGATCCGGGACAACCTCAACACTGAAGCTTTCTTT
TRBV6-1	NA	TRBD2	TRBJ2-7	CASSEARGTSYEQYF	TGTGCCAGCAGTGAAGCGCGGGGGACCTCCTACGAGCAGTACTTC